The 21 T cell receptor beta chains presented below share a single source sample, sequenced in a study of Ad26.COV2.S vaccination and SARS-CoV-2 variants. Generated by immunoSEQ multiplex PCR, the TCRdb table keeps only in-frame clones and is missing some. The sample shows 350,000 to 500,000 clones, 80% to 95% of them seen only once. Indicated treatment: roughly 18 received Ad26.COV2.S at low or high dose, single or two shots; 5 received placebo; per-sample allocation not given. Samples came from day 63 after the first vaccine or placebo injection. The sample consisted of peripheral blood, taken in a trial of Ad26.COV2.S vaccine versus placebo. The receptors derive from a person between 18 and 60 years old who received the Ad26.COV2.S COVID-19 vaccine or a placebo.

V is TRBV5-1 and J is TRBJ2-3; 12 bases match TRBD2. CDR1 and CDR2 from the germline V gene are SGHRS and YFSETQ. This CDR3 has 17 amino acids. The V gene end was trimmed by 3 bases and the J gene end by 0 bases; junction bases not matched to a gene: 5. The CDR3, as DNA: TGCGCCAGCAGCTCAGGACTAGCGGGGTCTAGCACAGATACGCAGTATTTT. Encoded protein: CASSSGLAGSSTDTQYF.

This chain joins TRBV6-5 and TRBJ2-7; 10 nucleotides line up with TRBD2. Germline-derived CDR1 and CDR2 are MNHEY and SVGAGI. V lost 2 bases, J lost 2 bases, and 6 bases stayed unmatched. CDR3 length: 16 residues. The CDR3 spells CASSYAGTSEAYEQYF. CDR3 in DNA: TGTGCCAGCAGTTACGCCGGGACTAGCGAAGCCTACGAGCAGTACTTC.

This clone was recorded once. The CDR3 loop is CASSVDGGVGSPLHF. In DNA form, the CDR3 reads TGTGCCAGCAGCGTAGATGGCGGGGTTGGTTCACCCCTCCACTTT. The V gene is TRBV9, the J gene TRBJ1-6; no definite D call. V shed 0 bases and J shed 9 bases, with 13 bases lying between them. The length of the CDR3 is 15 residues. The germline V gene has CDR1 SGDLS and CDR2 YYNGEE.

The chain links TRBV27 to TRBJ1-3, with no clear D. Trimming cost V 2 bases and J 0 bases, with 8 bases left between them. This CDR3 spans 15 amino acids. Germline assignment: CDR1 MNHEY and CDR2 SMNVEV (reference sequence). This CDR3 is CASSLRGSSGNTIYF. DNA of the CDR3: TGTGCCAGCAGTTTACGAGGATCCTCTGGAAACACCATATATTTT.

The CDR3 sequence is CASSEGIGVEQYF. Here the CDR3 DNA reads TGTGCCAGCAGTGAAGGAATCGGGGTCGAGCAGTACTTC. J is TRBJ2-7 and V is TRBV2, with TRBD2 as a possible D gene (5 bases). Trimming left V 1 base short and J 6 bases short, with 10 bases between. This CDR3 is 13 amino acids long. The V gene's germline CDR1 is SNHLY and CDR2 FYNNEI.

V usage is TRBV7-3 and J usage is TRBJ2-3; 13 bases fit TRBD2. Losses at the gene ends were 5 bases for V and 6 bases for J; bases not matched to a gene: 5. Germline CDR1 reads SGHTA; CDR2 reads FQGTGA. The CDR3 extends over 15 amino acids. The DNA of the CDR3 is TGTGCCAGCAGCCAGACTAGCGGGAGGTCTGATACGCAGTATTTT. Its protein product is CASSQTSGRSDTQYF.

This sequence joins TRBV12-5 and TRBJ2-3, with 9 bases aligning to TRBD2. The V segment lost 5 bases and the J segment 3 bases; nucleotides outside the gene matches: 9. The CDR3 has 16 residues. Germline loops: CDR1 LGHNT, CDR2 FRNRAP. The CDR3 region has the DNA TGTGCTAGTGGTGCCGGGACTAGCTCAAGAACAGATACGCAGTATTTT. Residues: CASGAGTSSRTDTQYF. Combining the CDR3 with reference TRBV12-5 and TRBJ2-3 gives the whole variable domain DARVTQTPRHKVTEMGQEVTMRCQPILGHNTVFWYRQTMMQGLELLAYFRNRAPLDDSGMPKDRFSAEMPDATLATLKIQPSEPRDSAVYFCASGAGTSSRTDTQYFGPGTRLTVL.

The CDR3 DNA follows: TGTGCCAGCAGCTTGCGGCAGATGAACACTGAAGCTTTCTTT. It specifies CASSLRQMNTEAFF. The chain links TRBV5-4 to TRBJ1-1; D unclear. In germline, CDR1 is SGHNT, CDR2 YYREEE (reference sequence). The CDR3 has 14 amino acids. V lost 1 base, J lost 0 bases, and 7 bases lay in between. The full variable domain, completed using reference TRBV5-4 and TRBJ1-1, is ETGVTQSPTHLIKTRGQQVTLRCSSQSGHNTVSWYQQALGQGPQFIFQYYREEENGRGNFPPRFSGLQFPNYSSELNVNALELDDSALYLCASSLRQMNTEAFFGQGTRLTVV.

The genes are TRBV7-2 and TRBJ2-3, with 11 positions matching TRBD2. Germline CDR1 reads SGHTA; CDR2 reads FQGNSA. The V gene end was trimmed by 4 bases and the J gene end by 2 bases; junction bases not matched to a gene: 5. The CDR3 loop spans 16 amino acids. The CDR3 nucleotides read TGTGCCAGCAGCTCTTATAGCGGGAGGGCCACAGATACGCAGTATTTT. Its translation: CASSSYSGRATDTQYF.

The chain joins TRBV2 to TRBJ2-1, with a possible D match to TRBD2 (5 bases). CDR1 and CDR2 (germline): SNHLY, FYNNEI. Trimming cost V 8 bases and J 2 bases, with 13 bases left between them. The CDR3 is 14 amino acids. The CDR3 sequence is CASGGGLAYNEQFF. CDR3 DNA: TGTGCCAGCGGAGGCGGGCTAGCCTACAATGAGCAGTTCTTC.

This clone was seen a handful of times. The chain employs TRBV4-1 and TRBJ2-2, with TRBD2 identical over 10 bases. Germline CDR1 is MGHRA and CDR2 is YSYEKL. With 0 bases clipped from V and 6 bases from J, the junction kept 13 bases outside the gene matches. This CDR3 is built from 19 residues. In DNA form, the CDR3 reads TGCGCCAGCAGCCAAGATAGCGAAGAGGGACTAGCGCTTGCCGGGGAGCTGTTTTTT. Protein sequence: CASSQDSEEGLALAGELFF.

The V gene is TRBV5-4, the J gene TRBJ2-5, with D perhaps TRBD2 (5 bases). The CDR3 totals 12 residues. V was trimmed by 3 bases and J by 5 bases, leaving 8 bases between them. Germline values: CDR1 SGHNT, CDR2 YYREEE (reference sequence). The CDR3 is CASSSSRETQYF. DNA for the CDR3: TGTGCCAGCAGCTCTAGCCGGGAGACCCAGTACTTC.

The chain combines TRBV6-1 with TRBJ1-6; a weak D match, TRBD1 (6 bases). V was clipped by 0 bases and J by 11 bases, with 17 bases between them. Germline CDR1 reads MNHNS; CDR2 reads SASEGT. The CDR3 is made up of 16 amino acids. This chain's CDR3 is CASSEAWGTRGAPLHF. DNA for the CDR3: TGTGCCAGCAGTGAAGCATGGGGGACACGAGGCGCACCCCTCCACTTT.

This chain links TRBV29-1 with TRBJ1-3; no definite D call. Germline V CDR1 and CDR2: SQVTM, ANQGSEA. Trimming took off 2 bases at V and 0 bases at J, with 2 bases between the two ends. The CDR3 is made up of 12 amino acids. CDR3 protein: CSVETSGNTIYF. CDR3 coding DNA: TGCAGCGTTGAAACCTCTGGAAACACCATATATTTT.

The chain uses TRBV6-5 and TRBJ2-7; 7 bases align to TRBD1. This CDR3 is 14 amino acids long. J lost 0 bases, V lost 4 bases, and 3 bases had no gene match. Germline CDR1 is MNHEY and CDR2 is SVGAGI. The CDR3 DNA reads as TGTGCCAGCAGTTCGACAGGGCCCTCCTACGAGCAGTACTTC. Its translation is CASSSTGPSYEQYF.

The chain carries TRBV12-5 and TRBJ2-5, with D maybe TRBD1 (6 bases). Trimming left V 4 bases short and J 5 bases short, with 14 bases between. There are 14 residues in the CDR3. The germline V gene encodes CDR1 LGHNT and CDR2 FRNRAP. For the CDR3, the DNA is TGTGCTAGTGGTTCTCCGGACAGTCTGGAGACCCAGTACTTC. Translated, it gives CASGSPDSLETQYF.

The CDR3 DNA is TGCGCCAGCAGCCCCGGGACTAGCGGGAATAGGGAGCAGTTCTTC. Amino acids: CASSPGTSGNREQFF. The V call is TRBV10-1, the J call TRBJ2-1; 13 nucleotides agree with TRBD2. The CDR3 consists of 15 residues. After removal of 6 bases from V and 10 bases from J, the junction contained 9 bases not matched to a gene. Germline V gives CDR1 WNHNN, CDR2 SYGVQD (reference sequence).

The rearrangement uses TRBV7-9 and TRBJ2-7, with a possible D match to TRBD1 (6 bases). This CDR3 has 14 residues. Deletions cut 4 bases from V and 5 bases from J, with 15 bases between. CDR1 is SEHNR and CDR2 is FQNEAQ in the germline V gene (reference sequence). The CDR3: CASSSGTRSHEQYF. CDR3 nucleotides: TGTGCCAGCAGCTCCGGGACAAGGAGTCACGAGCAGTACTTC.

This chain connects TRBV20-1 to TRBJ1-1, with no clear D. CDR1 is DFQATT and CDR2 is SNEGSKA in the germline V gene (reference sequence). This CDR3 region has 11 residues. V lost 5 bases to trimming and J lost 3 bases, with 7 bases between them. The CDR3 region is CSADGDTEAFF. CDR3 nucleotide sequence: TGCAGTGCTGACGGTGACACTGAAGCTTTCTTT.

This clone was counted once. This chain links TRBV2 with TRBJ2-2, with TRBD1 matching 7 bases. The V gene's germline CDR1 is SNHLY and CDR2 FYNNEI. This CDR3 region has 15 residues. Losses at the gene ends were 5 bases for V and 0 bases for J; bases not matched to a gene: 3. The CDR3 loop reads CASSRDSANTGELFF. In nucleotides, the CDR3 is TGTGCCAGCAGTAGGGACAGCGCGAACACCGGGGAGCTGTTTTTT.

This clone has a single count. The CDR3 spells CASSDTWRGGNEQFF. Here the CDR3 DNA reads TGTGCCAGCAGTGATACCTGGCGGGGGGGCAATGAGCAGTTCTTC. The chain uses TRBV6-1 and TRBJ2-1; TRBD2 agrees at 9 bases. The CDR3 is 15 amino acids. The V gene's germline CDR1 is MNHNS and CDR2 SASEGT. The V gene end was trimmed by 3 bases and the J gene end by 6 bases; junction bases not matched to a gene: 6.